Presented here are 3 T cell receptor beta chains from one specimen sequenced in a study of T cell repertoires in cytomegalovirus infection. Which antigens these TCRs recognize remains unknown. Via MiXCR, TCRdb re-called the reads, giving one row per CDR3 protein. The sample holds 750,000 to 950,000 distinct CDR3 sequences, roughly 29% seen once. This material consisted of cultured CD8+ T cells from PBMCs, taken from culture after CMV antigen stimulation. The receptor source for this set is a human donor in good health (CMV status not recorded). Some clones in this sample may be carry-over from other donors' samples.

This clonotype was observed a few times. The V and J genes are TRBV20-1 and TRBJ2-7, with TRBD2 matching over 7 bases. The J segment lost 2 bases and the V segment lost 3 bases, leaving 4 bases of the junction unmatched. Germline CDR1 DFQATT, CDR2 SNEGSKA (reference sequence). This CDR3 is 13 amino acids long. CDR3 sequence reads: CSARSGETYEQYV. The CDR3, as DNA: TGCAGTGCTAGGAGCGGGGAGACCTACGAGCAGTACGTC.

J is TRBJ1-6 and V is TRBV6-2 or TRBV6-3; 7 bases line up with TRBD1. There are 15 residues in the CDR3. The trim removed 5 bases at V and 8 bases at J, leaving 9 bases unmatched. Germline V gene lookup returns CDR1 MNHEY and CDR2 SVGEGT. The CDR3 region has the DNA TGTGCCAGCAGTGAAACTTGGACAGGAGATTCACCCCTCCACTTT. This gives the protein CASSETWTGDSPLHF.

The sample holds a few counts of this clonotype. V is TRBV7-6 and J is TRBJ2-3; D is perhaps TRBD2 (6 bases). The CDR3 is 15 amino acids. The V gene lost 7 bases and the J gene lost 2 bases, with 16 bases spanning the gap. Germline V gene data show CDR1 as SGHVS and CDR2 as FNYEAQ. CDR3 in amino acids: CASKIAASPTDTQYF. CDR3 sequence (DNA): TGTGCCAGCAAAATAGCGGCCTCGCCCACAGATACGCAGTATTTT. Full variable domain (missing parts from reference TRBV7-6 and TRBJ2-3): GAGVSQSPRYKVTKRGQDVALRCDPISGHVSLYWYRQALGQGPEFLTYFNYEAQQDKSGLPNDRFSAERPEGSISTLTIQRTEQRDSAMYRCASKIAASPTDTQYFGPGTRLTVL.